A single sample is the source of the 9 T cell receptor beta chains below, sequenced in a study of CD8 T cells in Susac syndrome. With random hexamers, roughly 0.5 to 1 ug RNA was reverse transcribed. MiXCR, applied by TCRdb to the immunoSEQ multiplex PCR reads, yields one record per CDR3 protein. The sample consists of 150,000 to 200,000 distinct CDR3 sequences, 85% to 95% of them appearing once. Material: CD4+ T cells from PBMCs. These receptors were obtained from a human donor in good health.

This rearrangement joins TRBV2 to TRBJ2-3; 13 nucleotides align to TRBD2. Germline V gene data show CDR1 as SNHLY and CDR2 as FYNNEI. This CDR3 comprises 16 residues. V was clipped by 4 bases and J by 3 bases; unmatched bases: 4. The chain's CDR3 is CASSATSGRITDTQYF. DNA of the CDR3: TGTGCCAGCAGTGCGACTAGCGGGAGGATTACAGATACGCAGTATTTT.

The chain combines TRBV30 with TRBJ1-1, with D hard to call. This CDR3 contains 11 residues. Germline V gene sequence: CDR1 GTSNPN, CDR2 SVGIG (reference sequence). The V and J ends lost 7 bases and 8 bases respectively, with 14 bases between them. This CDR3 reads CAFGSPAEAFF. DNA for the CDR3: TGTGCCTTTGGGTCCCCCGCCGAAGCTTTCTTT.

CDR3 nucleotides: TGTGCCAGCAGAAAGACAGGAACCCAAGAGACCCAGTACTTC. Its translation: CASRKTGTQETQYF. V gene TRBV12-3 or TRBV12-4 combines with J gene TRBJ2-5, with TRBD1 as a possible D gene (6 bases). CDR3 length: 14 residues. Between the trimmed V and J ends, which lost 6 bases and 1 base, there was a span of 12 bases.

The chain couples TRBV12-3 or TRBV12-4 to TRBJ2-5; D call uncertain. The CDR3 sequence is 13 residues long. The germline V and J ends were trimmed by 2 bases and 1 base, with 5 bases remaining between them. The DNA of the CDR3 is TGTGCCAGCAGTTTATTTGCCCAAGAGACCCAGTACTTC. It encodes CASSLFAQETQYF.

The chain joins TRBV29-1 to TRBJ1-3, with D uncertain. This CDR3 is 13 amino acids long. V lost 2 bases, J lost 0 bases, and 5 bases lay in between. Germline V lookup: CDR1 SQVTM, CDR2 ANQGSEA. The CDR3 is CSVEPSSGNTIYF. The CDR3 DNA follows: TGCAGCGTTGAACCGAGCTCTGGAAACACCATATATTTT.

Only one count was recorded for this clonotype. The chain has TRBV20-1 and TRBJ1-5; D remains unclear. Per the germline V gene, CDR1 is DFQATT and CDR2 is SNEGSKA (reference sequence). The germline V and J ends were trimmed by 0 bases and 2 bases, with 5 bases remaining between them. This CDR3 is built from 13 residues. CDR3 sequence: CSARDGGNQPQHF. CDR3 nucleotides: TGCAGTGCTAGAGATGGGGGCAATCAGCCCCAGCATTTT.

The chain carries TRBV7-2 and TRBJ1-2; D not resolved. Trimming shortened V by 0 bases and J by 8 bases, and 16 bases separated the two germline ends. The V gene's germline CDR1 is SGHTA and CDR2 FQGNSA. The CDR3 consists of 15 residues. CDR3 in amino acids: CASSLANSEGDGYTF. The DNA of the CDR3 is TGTGCCAGCAGCTTAGCGAACAGCGAGGGCGACGGCTACACCTTC.

This clonotype was seen only once. The chain uses TRBV7-2 and TRBJ2-3, with D unresolved. Germline values: CDR1 SGHTA, CDR2 FQGNSA. This CDR3 contains 13 residues. V lost 4 bases, J lost 4 bases, and 9 bases lay in between. The CDR3 DNA is TGTGCCAGCAGCTCAGAAATAGCAGATACGCAGTATTTT. The encoded protein is CASSSEIADTQYF.

This clonotype was detected only a few times. The chain uses TRBV15 and TRBJ1-5, with D unresolved. Trimming removed 0 bases from V and 7 bases from J, with 4 bases in between. This CDR3 has 12 residues. Germline V gives CDR1 LNHNV, CDR2 YYDKDF (reference sequence). Here the CDR3 reads CATSRDNQPQHF. CDR3 in DNA: TGTGCCACCAGCAGAGATAACCAGCCCCAGCATTTT. The variable domain in full, completed from reference TRBV15 and TRBJ1-5, reads DAMVIQNPRYQVTQFGKPVTLSCSQTLNHNVMYWYQQKSSQAPKLLFHYYDKDFNNEADTPDNFQSRRPNTSFCFLDIRSPGLGDTAMYLCATSRDNQPQHFGDGTRLSIL.